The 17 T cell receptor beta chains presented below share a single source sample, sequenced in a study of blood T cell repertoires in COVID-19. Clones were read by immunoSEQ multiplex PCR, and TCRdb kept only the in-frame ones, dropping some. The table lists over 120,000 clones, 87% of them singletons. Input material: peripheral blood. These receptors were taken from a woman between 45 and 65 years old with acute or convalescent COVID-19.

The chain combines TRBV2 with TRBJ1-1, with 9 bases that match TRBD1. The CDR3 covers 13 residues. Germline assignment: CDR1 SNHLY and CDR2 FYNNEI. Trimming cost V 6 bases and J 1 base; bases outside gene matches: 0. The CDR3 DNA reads TGTGCCAGCAGGGACAGGGGGAACACTGAAGCTTTCTTT. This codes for CASRDRGNTEAFF.

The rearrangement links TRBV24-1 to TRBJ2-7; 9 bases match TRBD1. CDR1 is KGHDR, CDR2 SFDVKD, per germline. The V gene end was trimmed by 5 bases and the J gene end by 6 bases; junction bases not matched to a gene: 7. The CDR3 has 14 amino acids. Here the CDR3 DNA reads TGTGCCACCAGTGTTGGGACAGGGTATCTCGAGCAGTACTTC. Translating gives CATSVGTGYLEQYF.

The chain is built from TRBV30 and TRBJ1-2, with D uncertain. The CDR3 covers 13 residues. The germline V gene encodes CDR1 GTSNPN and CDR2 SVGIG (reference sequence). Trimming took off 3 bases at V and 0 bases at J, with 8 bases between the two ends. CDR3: CAWSPGANYGYTF. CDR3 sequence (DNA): TGTGCCTGGAGCCCCGGAGCTAACTATGGCTACACCTTC.

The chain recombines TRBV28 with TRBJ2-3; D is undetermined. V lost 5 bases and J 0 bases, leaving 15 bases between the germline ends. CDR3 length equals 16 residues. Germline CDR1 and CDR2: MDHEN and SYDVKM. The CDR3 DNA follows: TGTGCCAGCAGTCCAATGACTCAATCTAGCACAGATACGCAGTATTTT. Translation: CASSPMTQSSTDTQYF.

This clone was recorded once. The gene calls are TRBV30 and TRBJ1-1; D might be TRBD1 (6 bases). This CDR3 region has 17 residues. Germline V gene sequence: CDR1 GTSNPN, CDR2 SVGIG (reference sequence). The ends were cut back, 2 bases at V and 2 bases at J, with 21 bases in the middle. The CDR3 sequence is CAWSREGSGVGNTEAFF. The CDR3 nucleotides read TGTGCCTGGAGTAGGGAAGGCTCAGGGGTTGGCAACACTGAAGCTTTCTTT.

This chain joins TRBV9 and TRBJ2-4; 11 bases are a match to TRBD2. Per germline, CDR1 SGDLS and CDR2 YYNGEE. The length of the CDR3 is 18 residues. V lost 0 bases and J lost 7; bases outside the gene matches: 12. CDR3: CASSVADSGGAGRNIQYF. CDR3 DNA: TGTGCCAGCAGCGTAGCTGATAGCGGGGGGGCTGGACGCAACATTCAGTACTTC.

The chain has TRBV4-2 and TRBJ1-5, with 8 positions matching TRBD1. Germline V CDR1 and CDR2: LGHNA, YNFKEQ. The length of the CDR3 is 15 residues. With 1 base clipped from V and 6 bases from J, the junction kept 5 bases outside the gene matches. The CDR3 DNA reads TGTGCCAGCAGCCAAGTGACAGGGGCGAGTCAGCCCCAGCATTTT. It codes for CASSQVTGASQPQHF.

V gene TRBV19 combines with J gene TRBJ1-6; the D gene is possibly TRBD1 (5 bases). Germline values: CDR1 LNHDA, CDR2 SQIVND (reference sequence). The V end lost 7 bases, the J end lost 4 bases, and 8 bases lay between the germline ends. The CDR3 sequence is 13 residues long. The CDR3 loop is CASMPGYNSPLHF. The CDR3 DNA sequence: TGTGCCAGTATGCCAGGGTATAATTCACCCCTCCACTTT.

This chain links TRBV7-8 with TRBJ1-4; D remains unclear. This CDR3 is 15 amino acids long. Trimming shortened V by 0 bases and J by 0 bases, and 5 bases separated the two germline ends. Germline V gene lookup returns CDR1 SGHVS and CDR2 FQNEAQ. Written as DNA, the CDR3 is TGTGCCAGCAGCTTAGCGCGAGCAACTAATGAAAAACTGTTTTTT. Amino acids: CASSLARATNEKLFF.

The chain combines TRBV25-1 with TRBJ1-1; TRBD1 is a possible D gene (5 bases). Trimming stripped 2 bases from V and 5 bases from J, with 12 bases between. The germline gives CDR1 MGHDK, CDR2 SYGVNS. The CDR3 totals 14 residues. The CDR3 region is CASSEGQGWTEAFF. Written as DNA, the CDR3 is TGTGCCAGCAGTGAAGGCCAGGGTTGGACTGAAGCTTTCTTT.

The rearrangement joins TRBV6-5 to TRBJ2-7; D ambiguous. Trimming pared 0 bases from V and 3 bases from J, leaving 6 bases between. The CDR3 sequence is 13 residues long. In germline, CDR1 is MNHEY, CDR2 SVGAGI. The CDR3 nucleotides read TGTGCCAGCAGTTACTCTCTAAACTACGAGCAGTACTTC. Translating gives CASSYSLNYEQYF.

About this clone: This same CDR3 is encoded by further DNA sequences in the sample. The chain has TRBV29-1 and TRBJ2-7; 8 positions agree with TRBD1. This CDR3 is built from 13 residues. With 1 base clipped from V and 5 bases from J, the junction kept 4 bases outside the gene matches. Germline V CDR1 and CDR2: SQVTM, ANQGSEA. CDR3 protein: CSVEGQGANEQYF. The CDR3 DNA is TGCAGCGTTGAAGGGCAGGGGGCTAACGAGCAGTACTTC.

For the CDR3, the DNA is TGTGCCTGGCAGGGTCAGGGCACTGAAGCTTTCTTT. It is translated as CAWQGQGTEAFF. The chain couples TRBV30 to TRBJ1-1, with D possibly being TRBD1 (5 bases). The V and J ends lost 5 bases and 4 bases respectively, with 11 bases between them. The V gene's germline CDR1 is GTSNPN and CDR2 SVGIG (reference sequence). The CDR3 has 12 amino acids. The full variable domain, with the rest looked up from reference TRBV30 and TRBJ1-1, is SQTIHQWPATLVQPVGSPLSLECTVEGTSNPNLYWYRQAAGRGLQLLFYSVGIGQISSEVPQNLSASRPQDRQFILSSKKLLLSDSGFYLCAWQGQGTEAFFGQGTRLTVV.

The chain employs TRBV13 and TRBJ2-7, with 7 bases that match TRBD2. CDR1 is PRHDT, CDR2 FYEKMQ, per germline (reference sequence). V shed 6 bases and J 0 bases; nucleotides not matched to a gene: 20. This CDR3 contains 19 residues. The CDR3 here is CASSKGGARSGVPSYEQYF. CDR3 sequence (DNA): TGTGCCAGCAGTAAGGGAGGGGCAAGAAGCGGGGTTCCCTCCTACGAGCAGTACTTC.

CDR3 protein: CASSVELAGGPTDTQYF. CDR3 sequence (DNA): TGTGCCAGCAGCGTCGAACTAGCGGGGGGGCCCACAGATACGCAGTATTTT. J is TRBJ2-3 and V is TRBV9; 13 bases are a match to TRBD2. After removal of 2 bases from V and 2 bases from J, the junction contained 5 bases not matched to a gene. The CDR3 covers 17 residues. Per germline, CDR1 SGDLS and CDR2 YYNGEE. Supplemented by reference TRBV9 and TRBJ2-3, the full variable domain reads DSGVTQTPKHLITATGQRVTLRCSPRSGDLSVYWYQQSLDQGLQFLIQYYNGEERAKGNILERFSAQQFPDLHSELNLSSLELGDSALYFCASSVELAGGPTDTQYFGPGTRLTVL.

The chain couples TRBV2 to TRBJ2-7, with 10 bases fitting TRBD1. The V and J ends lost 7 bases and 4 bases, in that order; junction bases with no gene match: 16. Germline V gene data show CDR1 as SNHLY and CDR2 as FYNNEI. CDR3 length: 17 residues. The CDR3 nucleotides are TGTGCCAGCACGGGGACCCTTCCGGGACAGGGGTTTTACGAGCAGTACTTC. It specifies CASTGTLPGQGFYEQYF.

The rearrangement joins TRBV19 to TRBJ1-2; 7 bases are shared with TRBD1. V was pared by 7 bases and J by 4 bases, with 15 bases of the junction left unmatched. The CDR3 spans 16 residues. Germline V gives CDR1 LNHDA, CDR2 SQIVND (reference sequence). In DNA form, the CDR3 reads TGTGCCAGTACCCTGAGGGAACAGGGGAAGGGCTATGGCTACACCTTC. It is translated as CASTLREQGKGYGYTF.